The 31 T cell receptor beta chains in this list originate from one sample, sequenced in a study of blood T cells in healthy people across ages. Alongside a J-beta primer mix, a sample-barcoded 5' primer served in a second PCR lasting roughly 6 to 11 cycles. TCRdb fed the 5' RACE reads into MiXCR, producing one record per CDR3 protein. Among about 620,000 distinct CDR3 sequences listed, around 21% were seen once. The sequencing input was blood. Receptors were obtained from a man aged 65-85 years in good health.

The chain couples TRBV18 to TRBJ1-6; TRBD1 aligns across 9 bases. From germline, CDR1 is KGHSH and CDR2 LQKENI. V lost 2 bases to trimming and J lost 7 bases; unmatched junction nucleotides: 6. The CDR3 covers 16 residues. CDR3: CASSPTGTGWNSPLHF. For the CDR3, the DNA is TGTGCCAGCTCACCAACGGGGACAGGGTGGAATTCACCCCTCCACTTT.

The CDR3 region is CASSPLLQANSGNTIYF. The CDR3 bases are TGCGCCAGCAGCCCTCTTCTACAGGCCAACTCTGGAAACACCATATATTTT. The J gene is TRBJ1-3, the V gene TRBV4-1; tentative D call: TRBD1 (5 bases). Germline V gene sequence: CDR1 MGHRA, CDR2 YSYEKL. The CDR3 is 17 residues long. The germline V and J ends were trimmed by 4 bases and 0 bases, with 16 bases remaining between them.

This clonotype appeared a few times. The chain links TRBV7-9 to TRBJ2-1; weak D call: TRBD2 (6 bases). CDR3 length equals 15 residues. V dropped 2 bases and J dropped 1 base, with 9 bases sitting between them. From germline, CDR1 is SEHNR and CDR2 FQNEAQ (reference sequence). The CDR3 region has the DNA TGTGCCAGCAGCTTAAGGACTACATCCTACAATGAGCAGTTCTTC. Translated, it gives CASSLRTTSYNEQFF.

This clonotype was seen only a few times. The chain has TRBV3-1 and TRBJ2-5; 13 nucleotides line up with TRBD2. The J call may not be correct, given that the DNA end is closer to TRBJ2-1. This CDR3 has 16 residues. CDR1 is LGHDT and CDR2 is YNNKEL in the germline V gene (reference sequence). CDR3 coding DNA: TGTGCCAGCAGCCCGATACTAGCGGGAGGGCCGAATGAGCAGTTCTTC. Encoded protein: CASSPILAGGPNEQFF.

This chain joins TRBV28 and TRBJ2-6; 8 positions agree with TRBD1. Germline CDR1 is MDHEN and CDR2 is SYDVKM. After removal of 5 bases from V and 0 bases from J, the junction contained 3 bases not matched to a gene. This CDR3 is 16 amino acids long. The CDR3: CASSAGQASGANVLTF. The CDR3 DNA is TGTGCCAGCAGTGCGGGACAGGCCTCTGGGGCCAACGTCCTGACTTTC.

The chain links TRBV7-2 to TRBJ2-3; TRBD2 matches 8 bases. The ends lost 5 bases at V and 5 bases at J; junction bases unmatched: 6. The CDR3 is 14 residues long. CDR1 is SGHTA and CDR2 is FQGNSA in the germline V gene. CDR3: CASSPGGPVDTQYF. The DNA of the CDR3 is TGTGCCAGCAGCCCGGGAGGGCCGGTAGATACGCAGTATTTT.

This clonotype turned up a few times. The chain uses TRBV20-1 and TRBJ2-7; 10 bases line up with TRBD2. CDR1 and CDR2 from the germline V gene are DFQATT and SNEGSKA (reference sequence). The CDR3 sequence is 15 residues long. After removal of 2 bases from V and 5 bases from J, the junction contained 9 bases not matched to a gene. The CDR3 loop is CSARNPLAGAHEQYF. In nucleotides, the CDR3 is TGCAGTGCTAGAAACCCCCTAGCGGGAGCACACGAGCAGTACTTC.

The chain uses TRBV5-1 and TRBJ2-7, with TRBD1 as a possible D gene (6 bases). The DNA end is more similar to TRBJ2-1, so the J call may be wrong. Per germline, CDR1 SGHRS and CDR2 YFSETQ. This CDR3 contains 15 residues. The CDR3 region has the DNA TGCGCCAGCAGCTTGGCCTCGACAGGTTACAATGAGCAGTTCTTC. Amino acids: CASSLASTGYNEQFF.

This clonotype was seen a few times. V is TRBV5-1 and J is TRBJ2-1, with D possibly TRBD2 on 5 matching bases. Germline assignment: CDR1 SGHRS and CDR2 YFSETQ. Deletions cut 1 base from V and 5 bases from J, with 7 bases between. This CDR3 comprises 13 residues. This CDR3 reads CASSLSTNNEQFF. CDR3 DNA sequence: TGCGCCAGCAGCTTGTCGACTAACAATGAGCAGTTCTTC.

This chain uses TRBV28 with TRBJ1-1; 9 nucleotides match TRBD1. Trimming at V came to 5 bases and at J to 8 bases, leaving 24 bases not matched to a gene. Per germline, CDR1 MDHEN and CDR2 SYDVKM. The CDR3 runs 19 residues. The DNA of the CDR3 is TGTGCCAGCAGTCACGTTGGGATAAAAACAGGGGGCTCATTTAGGGAAGCTTTCTTT. This encodes CASSHVGIKTGGSFREAFF. The variable domain in full, with the rest retrieved from reference TRBV28 and TRBJ1-1, is DVKVTQSSRYLVKRTGEKVFLECVQDMDHENMFWYRQDPGLGLRLIYFSYDVKMKEKGDIPEGYSVSREKKERFSLILESASTNQTSMYLCASSHVGIKTGGSFREAFFGQGTRLTVV.

The genes are TRBV29-1 and TRBJ2-7; tentatively, D is TRBD1 (6 bases). The V end lost 1 base, the J end lost 7 bases, and 11 bases lay between the germline ends. The germline gives CDR1 SQVTM, CDR2 ANQGSEA. The CDR3 spans 12 residues. The CDR3 sequence: CSVEGGLREQYF. As DNA, the CDR3 is TGCAGCGTTGAAGGGGGGCTCCGGGAGCAGTACTTC.

The J gene is TRBJ2-5, the V gene TRBV15; D not resolved. Germline CDR1 reads LNHNV; CDR2 reads YYDKDF (reference sequence). V gave up 6 bases and J gave up 1 base, with 9 bases separating them. This CDR3 is 13 amino acids long. The CDR3 DNA follows: TGTGCCACCAGGAAGAACTTCCAAGAGACCCAGTACTTC. Its translation is CATRKNFQETQYF.

Worth noting for this clonotype: A junction boundary mismatches the germline segment, possibly from a read error. The V and J genes are TRBV5-1 and TRBJ2-1; D gene unclear. Germline lookup yields CDR1 SGHRS and CDR2 YFSETQ. The length of the CDR3 is 16 residues. Here the CDR3 DNA reads TGCGCCAGCAGCTTAGGCCCAGAGGCCTCCTACAATGAGCAGTCCTTC. It codes for CASSLGPEASYNEQSF. The whole variable domain, remainder taken from reference TRBV5-1 and TRBJ2-1, is KAGVTQTPRYLIKTRGQQVTLSCSPISGHRSVSWYQQTPGQGLQFLFEYFSETQRNKGNFPGRFSGRQFSNSRSEMNVSTLELGDSALYLCASSLGPEASYNEQSFGPGTRLTVL.

The chain joins TRBV20-1 to TRBJ1-2, with a weak D call TRBD1 (5 bases). Trimming removed 4 bases at V and 2 bases at J, with 14 bases between. Per germline, CDR1 DFQATT and CDR2 SNEGSKA (reference sequence). This CDR3 has 14 amino acids. CDR3: CSATLGTVNYGYTF. DNA for the CDR3: TGCAGTGCTACCCTAGGGACGGTGAACTATGGCTACACCTTC.

The rearrangement uses TRBV5-1 and TRBJ2-5; D remains unclear. The CDR3 sequence is 14 residues long. Trimming pared 0 bases from V and 0 bases from J, leaving 6 bases between. CDR1 and CDR2 from the germline V gene are SGHRS and YFSETQ. The CDR3 loop is CASSLDLYQETQYF. The CDR3 DNA sequence: TGCGCCAGCAGCTTGGATTTGTACCAAGAGACCCAGTACTTC.

This clonotype was seen only a few times. The chain carries TRBV27 and TRBJ1-6; TRBD1 agrees at 10 bases. Trimming removed 5 bases from V and 7 bases from J; junction bases left unmatched: 5. Germline V lookup: CDR1 MNHEY, CDR2 SMNVEV (reference sequence). This CDR3 spans 15 amino acids. CDR3 region: CASSISDRGNSPLHF. CDR3 DNA: TGTGCCAGCAGTATCTCGGACAGGGGGAATTCACCCCTCCACTTT.

This clonotype came up a few times. The genes are TRBV10-3 and TRBJ1-2; 9 bases align to TRBD1. Germline CDR1 reads ENHRY; CDR2 reads SYGVKD. The CDR3 length is 14 residues. J lost 7 bases, V lost 6 bases, and 9 bases had no gene match. As DNA, the CDR3 is TGTGCCATCAGCCCGGGACAGGGAATTTTTGGCTACACCTTC. Protein sequence: CAISPGQGIFGYTF.

The J gene is TRBJ1-2, the V gene TRBV4-1, with D unclear. CDR1 is MGHRA and CDR2 is YSYEKL in the germline V gene. With 1 base removed from V and 8 bases from J, the gap between germline ends came to 17 bases. This CDR3 spans 15 amino acids. The CDR3 DNA follows: TGCGCCAGCAGCCAAGCCCGCCCGGCGACTGGCGGCTACACCTTC. The encoded protein is CASSQARPATGGYTF.

The chain recombines TRBV29-1 with TRBJ2-1; TRBD1 matches at 7 bases. This CDR3 has 14 amino acids. V trimming: 4 bases; J trimming: 0 bases; junction bases outside the gene matches: 3. Per the germline V gene, CDR1 is SQVTM and CDR2 is ANQGSEA. The CDR3 DNA reads as TGCAGCGTTGTGACAGGGAGCTCCTACAATGAGCAGTTCTTC. The encoded protein is CSVVTGSSYNEQFF.

With regard to this clonotype: The junction shows a germline mismatch at one end, possibly a read error. V is TRBV20-1 and J is TRBJ2-5; D not resolved. The CDR3 runs 12 residues. CDR1 is DFQATT, CDR2 SNEGSKA, per germline (reference sequence). DNA of the CDR3: TGCGGTGCTAGAACCACTGGGGAGACCCAGTACTTC. Its translation: CGARTTGETQYF.

The rearrangement links TRBV25-1 to TRBJ2-5, with D perhaps TRBD2 (7 bases). Trimming took 4 bases from V and 1 from J, leaving 13 bases between them. The CDR3 runs 15 residues. Per the germline V gene, CDR1 is MGHDK and CDR2 is SYGVNS. The CDR3 sequence: CASSGDGGPQETQYF. For the CDR3, the DNA is TGTGCCAGCAGTGGTGACGGGGGGCCCCAAGAGACCCAGTACTTC. The full variable domain, completed using reference TRBV25-1 and TRBJ2-5, is EADIYQTPRYLVIGTGKKITLECSQTMGHDKMYWYQQDPGMELHLIHYSYGVNSTEKGDLSSESTVSRIRTEHFPLTLESARPSHTSQYLCASSGDGGPQETQYFGPGTRLLVL.

This clonotype turned up a few times. A junction boundary mismatches the germline segment, possibly from a read error. The CDR3 region has the DNA TGTGCCAGGGGAACCCAAGAGACCCAGTACTTT. Translated, it gives CARGTQETQYF. The rearrangement joins TRBV30 to TRBJ2-3, with D perhaps matching TRBD1 (5 bases). The CDR3 contains 11 residues. Germline lookup yields CDR1 GTSNPN and CDR2 SVGIG (reference sequence). Using reference TRBV30 and TRBJ2-3 for the parts outside the CDR3, the full variable domain is SQTIHQWPATLVQPVGSPLSLECTVEGTSNPNLYWYRQAAGRGLQLLFYSVGIGQISSEVPQNLSASRPQDRQFILSSKKLLLSDSGFYLCARGTQETQYFGPGTRLTVL.

This sequence joins TRBV6-1 and TRBJ1-1, with D hard to call. Trimming shortened V by 2 bases and J by 1 base, and 14 bases separated the two germline ends. The length of the CDR3 is 16 residues. Germline loops: CDR1 MNHNS, CDR2 SASEGT. This chain's CDR3 is CASSERVLPENTEAFF. CDR3 sequence (DNA): TGTGCCAGCAGTGAAAGGGTTCTGCCGGAGAACACTGAAGCTTTCTTT.

This clonotype was detected a few times. The chain uses TRBV3-1 and TRBJ2-3; no clear D. The ends were cut back, 2 bases at V and 0 bases at J, with 12 bases in the middle. CDR1 and CDR2 from the germline V gene are LGHDT and YNNKEL (reference sequence). The CDR3 totals 16 residues. The CDR3 sequence is CASSQWGASSTDTQYF. CDR3 bases: TGTGCCAGCAGCCAATGGGGTGCGTCTAGCACAGATACGCAGTATTTT.

A few counts support this clonotype. The CDR3 sequence is CASSGKGQETQYF. In DNA, the CDR3 is TGTGCCAGCAGCGGAAAGGGCCAAGAGACCCAGTACTTC. The gene calls are TRBV9 and TRBJ2-5; D unresolved. Per germline, CDR1 SGDLS and CDR2 YYNGEE. V was shortened by 3 bases and J by 1 base, with 7 bases between the two germline ends. The CDR3 spans 13 residues.

Of note for this clonotype: This may be a read error: a much more frequent sequence differs by one nucleotide. This chain joins TRBV24-1 and TRBJ2-5; TRBD1 or TRBD2 may be the D gene (6 bases each). The end of the DNA is better explained by TRBJ2-1, so the J call may be wrong. The germline gives CDR1 KGHDR, CDR2 SFDVKD. The length of the CDR3 is 16 residues. The CDR3 DNA is TGTGCCACCAGTGATCGCTCCCCGGGGGCTGTCGATGAGCAGTTCTTC. Translating gives CATSDRSPGAVDEQFF.

The rearrangement joins TRBV5-5 to TRBJ2-7; D possibly corresponds to TRBD2 (6 bases). CDR3 length: 15 residues. CDR1 and CDR2 from the germline V gene are SGHKS and YYEKEE (reference sequence). V was trimmed by 3 bases and J by 2 bases, leaving 15 bases between them. The CDR3 loop is CASSSQVSGTYEQYF. The CDR3 DNA reads TGTGCCAGCAGCTCCCAGGTTAGCGGCACCTACGAGCAGTACTTC.

A few counts support this clonotype. An end of the junction does not agree with germline; a read error may underlie this. The genes are TRBV7-7 and TRBJ2-2; D unclear. Germline V gene lookup returns CDR1 SSHAT and CDR2 FNYEAQ (reference sequence). The CDR3 runs to 14 residues. The CDR3 DNA sequence: TGTGCTAGCAGCCCCATTGTTGGGGCCGGGGAGCTGTTTTTT. It is translated as CASSPIVGAGELFF. Combining the CDR3 with reference TRBV7-7 and TRBJ2-2 gives the whole variable domain GAGVSQSPRYKVTKRGQDVTLRCDPISSHATLYWYQQALGQGPEFLTYFNYEAQPDKSGLPSDRFSAERPEGSISTLTIQRTEQRDSAMYRCASSPIVGAGELFFGEGSRLTVL.

This clonotype was detected ten times or more. The genes are TRBV28 and TRBJ2-7; no firm D call. The V and J ends lost 1 base and 2 bases respectively, with 12 bases between them. The CDR3 spans 15 residues. CDR1 is MDHEN, CDR2 SYDVKM, per germline. This CDR3 is CASSLSRTGTYEQYF. CDR3 coding DNA: TGTGCCAGCAGTTTATCACGGACCGGCACCTACGAGCAGTACTTC.

This clonotype has a handful of counts. J is TRBJ1-3 and V is TRBV7-9, with 7 bases aligning to TRBD1. The ends lost 5 bases at V and 1 base at J; junction bases unmatched: 11. Looked up from germline, CDR1 is SEHNR and CDR2 is FQNEAQ (reference sequence). The CDR3 contains 17 residues. Here the CDR3 DNA reads TGTGCCAGCAGCCCCTCCGCAGCAGGGGGTTCTGGAAACACCATATATTTT. Protein: CASSPSAAGGSGNTIYF.

V is TRBV7-8 and J is TRBJ2-2; D is undetermined. V was shortened by 4 bases and J by 8 bases, with 11 bases between the two germline ends. The CDR3 spans 13 residues. The V gene's germline CDR1 is SGHVS and CDR2 FQNEAQ. The CDR3 loop is CASSSRMAGELFF. The CDR3 DNA is TGTGCCAGCAGCTCCCGTATGGCGGGGGAGCTGTTTTTT.